The table lists the clone carrying this TCR beta chain with a count of one. The sample belongs to a study of blood T cell repertoires in COVID-19. Across the whole study: Both acute and convalescent COVID-19 samples were obtained from the United States, Italy and Spain. T cells, B-cell-depleted T cells, or PBMCs provided the cDNA or gDNA that served as material.

The germline V gene has CDR1 SGHRS and CDR2 YFSETQ. This CDR3 is built from 16 residues. V lost 0 bases to trimming and J lost 4 bases, with 13 bases between them. In the study's own analysis: Amplifying reference gene primers gave estimates of nucleated cell counts. Libraries were prepared by immunoSEQ multiplex PCR; TCRdb keeps only in-frame clonotypes and omits some of them. V, J and clone size are those of that table, while D and trimming were read from the DNA. The sample includes 65,000 or so clones, roughly 90% of them seen just once. The chain joins TRBV5-1 to TRBJ2-2; a weak D match, TRBD2 (5 bases). The sample was peripheral blood. The receptor was derived from a human donor with acute or convalescent COVID-19. The donor label of this sample is uncertain. CDR3 loop: CASSLDPGSSTGELFF. Written as DNA, the CDR3 is TGCGCCAGCAGCTTGGACCCGGGGTCGAGCACCGGGGAGCTGTTTTTT. Supplemented by reference TRBV5-1 and TRBJ2-2, the full variable domain reads KAGVTQTPRYLIKTRGQQVTLSCSPISGHRSVSWYQQTPGQGLQFLFEYFSETQRNKGNFPGRFSGRQFSNSRSEMNVSTLELGDSALYLCASSLDPGSSTGELFFGEGSRLTVL.